This entry is about one T cell receptor (beta chain). Its antigen is not yet known. Nothing much larger sits one base from this clone, and base qualities are not available. The germline V end is reduced by 3 bases and the J end by 4 bases; junction bases left unmatched: 6. From the germline V gene, CDR1 is SGHDT and CDR2 is YYEEEE. From its cysteine to its phenylalanine, the CDR3 spans 15 amino acids. Here the CDR3 DNA is all that survives: 45 bases in frame from base 1. Blood samples were collected up to 4 times in the first month after transplant and then at least monthly when available. These data are taken from a study of graft-versus-host responses after intestinal transplantation (dated by TCRdb to the early 2020s). Concerning the study at large: The transplants that recipients got were multivisceral, liver-intestinal, or isolated intestinal. All recipients received anti-thymocyte globulin induction followed by maintenance tacrolimus and steroids for 3 to 4 years. Graft-versus-host and host-versus-graft alloreactive T cell clones were tracked in the graft, circulation and bone marrow after intestinal transplantation using bulk TCR-beta CDR3 sequencing. Alloreactive clones were identified by sequencing pre-transplant mixed lymphocyte reaction products and comparing these products with unstimulated pre-transplant donor and recipient T cells. A cohort of about 25 intestinal transplant recipients, including one retransplant, was enrolled, and 3 patients lacking pretransplant specimens were excluded. Donor T cell macrochimerism was defined as a peak of at least 4% donor T cells among recipient peripheral blood mononuclear cells. Samples from three later patients were sequenced in-house on an Illumina MiSeq with MiXCR processing rather than by the commercial service.

Results the study describes overall, beyond this receptor: Early after transplant, peak levels of circulating GvH clones were found to be associated with declines in HvG clones. High GvH to HvG T cell clonal ratios were observed in the allografts of patients with donor T cell macrochimerism. The relatively low number and heterogeneity of intestinal transplant patients limited the conclusions. GvH clones turned up in recipient bone marrow, with some appearing earlier in ileal mucosa or blood, a pattern consistent with an intestinal mucosal origin.

Libraries were built with the immunoSEQ multiplex PCR assay. High-throughput TCR-beta CDR3 sequencing of genomic DNA from most patients was performed by Adaptive Biotechnologies. In the source study's methods: Adaptive's ImmunoSEQ software supplied the TCR sequencing data for 15 to 20 patients, while MiXCR and VDJtools were used to process a few other patients. CDR3 nucleotide sequences shared between donor and recipient were removed because the origin of such sequences could not be assigned. To be classed as alloreactive, a clone needed at least 2-fold expansion over unstimulated cells and a minimum CFSE-low frequency of 0.002% (template counts) or 0.001% (read counts). A clone was considered mappable if detected in the sequenced pre-transplant spleen, lymph node, or MLR CFSE-low populations of the donor or recipient. The cumulative frequency of alloreactive clones was calculated as a percentage of all sequences, weighted by copy number. Imported from immuneACCESS, the table was reduced by TCRdb to in-frame sequences with V and J called. These copies leave out some clones; in studies compared against another copy, an unresolved V gene accounts for under half, and the cause of the remainder is not known. That table supplies the V and J calls and clone size; D and trimming were determined from the DNA. This sample holds about 57,000 clones; approximately 90% were observed only once. The ten largest clonotypes hold around 1.5% of the sample.

The sample in question was PBMCs, obtained 26 days after transplant. This sequence originates from a human patient who received an intestinal transplant, so some T cells may come from the graft donor. This sequence uses TRBV5-6 and TRBJ2-1, with TRBD2 identical over 8 junction bases. CDR3 loop: CASSWTSSRYNEQFF. The DNA sequence is given as TGTGCCAGCAGCTGGACTAGCTCCCGATACAATGAGCAGTTCTTC.